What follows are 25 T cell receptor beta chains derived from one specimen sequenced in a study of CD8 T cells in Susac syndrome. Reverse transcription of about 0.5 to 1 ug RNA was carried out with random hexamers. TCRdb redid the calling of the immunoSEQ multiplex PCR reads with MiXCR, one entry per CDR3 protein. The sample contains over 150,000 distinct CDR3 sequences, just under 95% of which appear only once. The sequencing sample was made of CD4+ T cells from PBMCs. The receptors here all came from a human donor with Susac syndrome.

The CDR3 DNA reads as TGTGCCAGCTCCCCCCGTGGTAGCGGGGGGCAAAAAAACATTCAGTACTTC. Translation: CASSPRGSGGQKNIQYF. J is TRBJ2-4 and V is TRBV18, with 10 nucleotides matching TRBD2. The CDR3 extends over 17 amino acids. The germline V gene encodes CDR1 KGHSH and CDR2 LQKENI. V shed 6 bases, J shed 4 bases, and the junction held 12 bases outside the gene matches.

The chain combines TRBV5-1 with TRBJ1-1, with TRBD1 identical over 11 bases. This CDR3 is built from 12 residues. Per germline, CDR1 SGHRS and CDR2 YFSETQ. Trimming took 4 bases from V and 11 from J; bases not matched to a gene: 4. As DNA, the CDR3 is TGCGCCAGCAGCCAGGGACAGGGGGGCGCTTTCTTT. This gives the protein CASSQGQGGAFF.

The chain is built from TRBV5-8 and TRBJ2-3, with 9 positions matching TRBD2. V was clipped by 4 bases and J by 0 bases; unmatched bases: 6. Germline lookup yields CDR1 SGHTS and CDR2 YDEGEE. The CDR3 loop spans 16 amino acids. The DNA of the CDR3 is TGTGCCAGCAGCGGCACGCTAGCGGGGAGCACAGATACGCAGTATTTT. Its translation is CASSGTLAGSTDTQYF.

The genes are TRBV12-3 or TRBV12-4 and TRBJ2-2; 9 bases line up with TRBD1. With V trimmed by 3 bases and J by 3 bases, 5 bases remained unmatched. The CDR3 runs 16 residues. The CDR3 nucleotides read TGTGCCAGCAGTTTCTCGGGACAGGGACACACCGGGGAGCTGTTTTTT. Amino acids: CASSFSGQGHTGELFF.

CDR3 bases: TGTGCCAGCAGCTTATCCCCAGCGCTAGCTTTCGAGCAGTACTTC. Translated, it gives CASSLSPALAFEQYF. This chain uses TRBV7-2 with TRBJ2-7; TRBD2 is a possible D gene (5 bases). The CDR3 runs 15 residues. Germline assignment: CDR1 SGHTA and CDR2 FQGNSA. The germline V and J ends were trimmed by 2 bases and 6 bases, with 17 bases remaining between them.

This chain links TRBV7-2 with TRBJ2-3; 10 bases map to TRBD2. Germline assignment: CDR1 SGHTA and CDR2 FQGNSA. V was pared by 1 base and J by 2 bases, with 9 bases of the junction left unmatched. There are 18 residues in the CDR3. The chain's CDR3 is CASSLDISGGGYTDTQYF. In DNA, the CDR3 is TGTGCCAGCAGCTTAGATATCAGCGGGGGGGGCTACACAGATACGCAGTATTTT.

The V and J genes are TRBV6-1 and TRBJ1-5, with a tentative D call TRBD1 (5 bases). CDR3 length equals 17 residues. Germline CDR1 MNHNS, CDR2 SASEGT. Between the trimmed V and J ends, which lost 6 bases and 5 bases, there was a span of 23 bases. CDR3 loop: CASRKLNGAIKDQPQHF. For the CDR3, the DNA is TGTGCCAGCAGAAAACTCAATGGGGCCATTAAAGATCAGCCCCAGCATTTT.

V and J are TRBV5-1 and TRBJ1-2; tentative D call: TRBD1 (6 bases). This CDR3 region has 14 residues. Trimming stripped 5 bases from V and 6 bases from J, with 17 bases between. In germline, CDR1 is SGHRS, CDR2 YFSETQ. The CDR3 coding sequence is TGCGCCAGCAGGTTTACCACAGGGATGGATGGCTACACCTTC. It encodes CASRFTTGMDGYTF. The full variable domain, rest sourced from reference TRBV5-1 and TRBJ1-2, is KAGVTQTPRYLIKTRGQQVTLSCSPISGHRSVSWYQQTPGQGLQFLFEYFSETQRNKGNFPGRFSGRQFSNSRSEMNVSTLELGDSALYLCASRFTTGMDGYTFGSGTRLTVV.

The CDR3 sequence is CASSQGSGAFYEQYF. The CDR3 DNA sequence: TGTGCCAGCAGCCAAGGTAGTGGAGCATTCTACGAGCAGTACTTC. This chain uses TRBV14 with TRBJ2-7, with unresolved D. Germline V gene data show CDR1 as SGHDN and CDR2 as FVKESK. The CDR3 covers 15 residues. Trimming stripped 1 base from V and 3 bases from J, with 13 bases between.

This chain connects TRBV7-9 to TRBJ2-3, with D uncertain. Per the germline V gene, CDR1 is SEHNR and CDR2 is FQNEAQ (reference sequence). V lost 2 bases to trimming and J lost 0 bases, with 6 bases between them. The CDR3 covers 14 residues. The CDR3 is CASSLSFSTDTQYF. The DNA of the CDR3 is TGTGCCAGCAGCTTATCCTTTAGCACAGATACGCAGTATTTT. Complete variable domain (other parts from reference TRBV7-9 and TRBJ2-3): DTGVSQNPRHKITKRGQNVTFRCDPISEHNRLYWYRQTLGQGPEFLTYFQNEAQLEKSRLLSDRFSAERPKGSFSTLEIQRTEQGDSAMYLCASSLSFSTDTQYFGPGTRLTVL.

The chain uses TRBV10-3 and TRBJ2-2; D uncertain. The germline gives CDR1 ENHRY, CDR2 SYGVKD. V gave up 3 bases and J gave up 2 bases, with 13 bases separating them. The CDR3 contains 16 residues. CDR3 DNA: TGTGCCATCAGTGATTCTGGCAGGCGAAACACCGGGGAGCTGTTTTTT. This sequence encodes CAISDSGRRNTGELFF.

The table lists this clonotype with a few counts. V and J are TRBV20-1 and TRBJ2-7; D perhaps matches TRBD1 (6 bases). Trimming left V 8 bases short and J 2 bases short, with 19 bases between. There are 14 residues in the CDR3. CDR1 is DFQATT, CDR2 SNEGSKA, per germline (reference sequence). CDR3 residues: CSSAVTGIPYEQYF. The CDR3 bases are TGCAGTTCCGCCGTAACAGGGATACCCTACGAGCAGTACTTC.

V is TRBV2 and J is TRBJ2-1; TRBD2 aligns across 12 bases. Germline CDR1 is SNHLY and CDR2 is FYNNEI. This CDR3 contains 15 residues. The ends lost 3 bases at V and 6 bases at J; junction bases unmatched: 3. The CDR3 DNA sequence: TGTGCCAGCAGTGATTCTAGCGGGAGGGCCAATGAGCAGTTCTTC. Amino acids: CASSDSSGRANEQFF.

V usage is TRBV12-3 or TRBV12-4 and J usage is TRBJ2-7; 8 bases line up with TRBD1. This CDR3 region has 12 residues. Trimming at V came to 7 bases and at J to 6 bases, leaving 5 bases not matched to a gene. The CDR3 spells CASTRTGREQYF. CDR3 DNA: TGTGCCAGCACCCGGACAGGGCGCGAGCAGTACTTC.

CDR3 sequence reads: CASSHRATGELFF. CDR3 DNA sequence: TGTGCCAGCAGTCATCGGGCCACCGGGGAGCTGTTTTTT. The chain employs TRBV3-1 and TRBJ2-2; D is undetermined. Deletions cut 6 bases from V and 4 bases from J, with 9 bases between. The CDR3 has 13 residues. The germline CDR1 and CDR2 sequences are LGHDT and YNNKEL (reference sequence).

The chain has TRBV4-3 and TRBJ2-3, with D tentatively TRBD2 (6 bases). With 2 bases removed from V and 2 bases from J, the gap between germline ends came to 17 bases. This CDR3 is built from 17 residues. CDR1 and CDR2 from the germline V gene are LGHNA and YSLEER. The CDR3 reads CASSQTRLEGTTDTQYF. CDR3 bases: TGCGCCAGCAGCCAAACCAGACTAGAGGGAACCACAGATACGCAGTATTTT.

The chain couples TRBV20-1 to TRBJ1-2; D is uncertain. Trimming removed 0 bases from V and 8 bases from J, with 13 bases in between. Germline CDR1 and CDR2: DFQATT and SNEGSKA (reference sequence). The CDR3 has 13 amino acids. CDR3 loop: CSARDRGYGGYTF. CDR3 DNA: TGCAGTGCTAGAGATCGGGGTTATGGGGGCTACACCTTC.

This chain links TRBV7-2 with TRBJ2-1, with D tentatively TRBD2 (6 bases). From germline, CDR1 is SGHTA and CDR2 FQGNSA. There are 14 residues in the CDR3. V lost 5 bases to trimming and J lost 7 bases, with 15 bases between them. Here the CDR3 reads CASSTTWGDNEQFF. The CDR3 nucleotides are TGTGCCAGCAGCACAACGTGGGGGGATAATGAGCAGTTCTTC. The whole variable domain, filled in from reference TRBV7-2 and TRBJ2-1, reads GAGVSQSPSNKVTEKGKDVELRCDPISGHTALYWYRQSLGQGLEFLIYFQGNSAPDKSGLPSDRFSAERTGGSVSTLTIQRTQQEDSAVYLCASSTTWGDNEQFFGPGTRLTVL.

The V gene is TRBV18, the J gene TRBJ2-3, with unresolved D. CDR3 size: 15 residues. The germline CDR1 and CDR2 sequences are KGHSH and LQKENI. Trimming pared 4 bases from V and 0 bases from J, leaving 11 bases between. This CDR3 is CASSHPVGSTDTQYF. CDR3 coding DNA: TGTGCCAGCTCACATCCGGTCGGGAGCACAGATACGCAGTATTTT. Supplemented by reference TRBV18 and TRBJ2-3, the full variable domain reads NAGVMQNPRHLVRRRGQEARLRCSPMKGHSHVYWYRQLPEEGLKFMVYLQKENIIDESGMPKERFSAEFPKEGPSILRIQQVVRGDSAAYFCASSHPVGSTDTQYFGPGTRLTVL.

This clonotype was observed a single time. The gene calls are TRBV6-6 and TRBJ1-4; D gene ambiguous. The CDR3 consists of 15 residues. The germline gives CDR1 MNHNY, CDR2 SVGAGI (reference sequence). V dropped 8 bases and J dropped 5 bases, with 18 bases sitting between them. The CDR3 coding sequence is TGTGCCAGCCTACCACCCAGGCCCCAAAATGAAAAACTGTTTTTT. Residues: CASLPPRPQNEKLFF.

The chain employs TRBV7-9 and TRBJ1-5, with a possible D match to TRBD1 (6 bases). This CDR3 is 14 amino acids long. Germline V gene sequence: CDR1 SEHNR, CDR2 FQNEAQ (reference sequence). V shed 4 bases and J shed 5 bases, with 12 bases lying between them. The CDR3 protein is CASSSSGAHQPQHF. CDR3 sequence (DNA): TGTGCCAGCAGCTCGTCAGGGGCCCATCAGCCCCAGCATTTT.

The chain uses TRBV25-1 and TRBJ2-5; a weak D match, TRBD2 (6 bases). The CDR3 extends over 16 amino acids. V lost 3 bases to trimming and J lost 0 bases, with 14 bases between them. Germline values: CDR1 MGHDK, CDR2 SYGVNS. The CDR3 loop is CASSDPGRDYQETQYF. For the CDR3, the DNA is TGTGCCAGCAGTGATCCCGGTCGGGACTACCAAGAGACCCAGTACTTC.

The CDR3 DNA is TGTGCCAGCAGTGGCCCGGTTGCCGGGGAGCTGTTTTTT. Translating it yields CASSGPVAGELFF. The chain recombines TRBV6-2 or TRBV6-3 with TRBJ2-2; D remains unclear. Trimming pared 5 bases from V and 6 bases from J, leaving 10 bases between. The CDR3 extends over 13 amino acids. From germline, CDR1 is MNHEY and CDR2 SVGEGT.

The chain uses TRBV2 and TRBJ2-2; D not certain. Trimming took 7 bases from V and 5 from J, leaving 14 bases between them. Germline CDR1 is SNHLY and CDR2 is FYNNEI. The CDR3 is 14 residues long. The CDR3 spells CASTLGVETGELFF. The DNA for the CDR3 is TGTGCCAGCACCCTTGGCGTCGAGACCGGGGAGCTGTTTTTT.

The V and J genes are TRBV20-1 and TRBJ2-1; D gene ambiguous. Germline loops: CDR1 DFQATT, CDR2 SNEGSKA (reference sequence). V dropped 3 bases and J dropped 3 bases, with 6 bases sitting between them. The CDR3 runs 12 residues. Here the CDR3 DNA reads TGCAGTGCTAGTCCGGACTACAATGAGCAGTTCTTC. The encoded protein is CSASPDYNEQFF.